These T cell receptor beta chains were read from a single sample in a study of OX40 agonist ivuxolimab in advanced cancers. Only in-frame clones appear in the TCRdb table, and some are missing; sequencing was by immunoSEQ multiplex PCR. The top ten hold 13% to 15% of the sample, which has about 64,000 clones, 85% to 90% seen once. The sequenced sample was CD4+ or CD8+ T cells sorted from blood, obtained in a trial of the OX40 agonist ivuxolimab. Receptors were obtained from an adult with an advanced solid tumor such as melanoma, head and neck, liver or kidney cancer. Both conserved end residues are part of each CDR3. D genes are given only for firm matches. A row's size may be missing; if present it is once, few, many or a size class.

cdr3_aa cdr3_nt v_call clone_size j_call d_call
CASSLASGQKYTEAFF TGTGCCAGCAGCTTAGCATCAGGACAGAAGTACACTGAAGCTTTCTTT TRBV7-8 - TRBJ1-1 -
CASSPGQGHGYTF TGTGCCAGCAGTCCGGGACAGGGACATGGCTACACCTTC TRBV27 - TRBJ1-2 TRBD1
CASSRIKGTERETQYF TGTGCCAGCAGCCGAATAAAGGGTACAGAGAGGGAGACCCAGTACTTC TRBV27 once TRBJ2-5 -
CASSTPGGQDTGELFF TGCGCCAGCAGCACCCCGGGGGGGCAGGACACCGGGGAGCTGTTTTTT TRBV5-1 - TRBJ2-2 TRBD2
CAWSFLGSQYEQYF TGTGCCTGGAGTTTCTTAGGCTCCCAATACGAGCAGTACTTC TRBV30 once TRBJ2-7 -
CASSSDRTTDTQYF TGTGCCAGCAGCTCTGACAGGACCACAGATACGCAGTATTTT TRBV11-2 - TRBJ2-3 -
CAWSPSGNTEAFF TGTGCCTGGAGTCCCTCGGGGAACACTGAAGCTTTCTTT TRBV30 - TRBJ1-1 -
CASSAYALNTEAFF TGTGCCAGCAGTGCATACGCTCTGAACACTGAAGCTTTCTTT TRBV25-1 - TRBJ1-1 -
CACRDNSPLHF TGTGCCTGCAGGGATAATTCACCCCTCCACTTT TRBV30 - TRBJ1-6 -
CASSLVTGDGGTEAFF TGTGCCAGCAGCTTGGTGACAGGGGATGGGGGCACTGAAGCTTTCTTT TRBV7-8 - TRBJ1-1 TRBD1
CASSLDPWTSGRGAQETQYF TGTGCCAGCAGCTTAGATCCGTGGACTAGCGGGAGAGGGGCACAAGAGACCCAGTACTTC TRBV7-6 - TRBJ2-5 TRBD2
CASSVGGLAGVEQFF TGTGCCAGCAGCGTAGGGGGACTAGCGGGAGTTGAGCAGTTCTTC TRBV9 - TRBJ2-1 TRBD2
CASSETGSYEQYF TGTGCCAGCAGTGAAACAGGGTCCTACGAGCAGTACTTC TRBV6-5 - TRBJ2-7 -
CASNSGTESYEQYF TGTGCCAGCAACTCCGGGACTGAATCCTACGAGCAGTACTTC TRBV7-8 - TRBJ2-7 -
CASSLGTGDEQYF TGTGCCAGCAGCTTAGGAACAGGGGACGAGCAGTACTTC TRBV13 - TRBJ2-7 TRBD1
CATSRPTESGYNNEQFF TGTGCCACCAGCAGACCCACCGAAAGCGGGTACAACAATGAGCAGTTCTTC TRBV15 once TRBJ2-1 -
CASSPDGNWGTIYF TGTGCCAGCAGTCCTGACGGGAATTGGGGCACCATATATTTT TRBV28 - TRBJ1-3 -
CAWRGLAIETQYF TGTGCCTGGAGAGGACTAGCTATAGAGACCCAGTACTTC TRBV30 - TRBJ2-5 TRBD2
CASSYTVGINGYTF TGTGCCAGCAGTTACACGGTCGGAATTAATGGCTACACCTTC TRBV6-5 - TRBJ1-2 -
CASGRLAGFVDEQFF TGTGCCAGCGGGCGACTAGCGGGGTTCGTGGATGAGCAGTTCTTC TRBV11-1 - TRBJ2-1 TRBD2
CASSFFHTSTDTQYF TGTGCCAGTAGCTTCTTTCACACCAGCACAGATACGCAGTATTTT TRBV19 - TRBJ2-3 -
CASILGLAGGRDTQYF TGTGCCAGCATCCTGGGACTAGCGGGGGGGAGAGATACGCAGTATTTT TRBV7-9 - TRBJ2-3 TRBD2
CSVDDRTPINYGYTF TGCAGCGTTGATGACCGAACACCGATTAACTATGGCTACACCTTC TRBV29-1 - TRBJ1-2 -
CATSGTGQARGEQFF TGTGCCACCAGCGGTACCGGACAGGCTCGGGGGGAGCAGTTCTTC TRBV15 - TRBJ2-1 -
CACFRNSDYEQYF TGTGCCTGTTTCAGGAATTCGGACTACGAGCAGTACTTC TRBV30 - TRBJ2-7 -
CASSLEIGAYGYTF TGCGCCAGCAGCTTGGAGATAGGGGCCTATGGCTACACCTTC TRBV5-1 - TRBJ1-2 -
CASSVGPSGAVNSPLHF TGTGCCAGCAGCGTAGGCCCATCTGGGGCCGTTAATTCACCCCTCCACTTT TRBV9 - TRBJ1-6 -
CASSYPGQGAGELFF TGTGCCAGCAGCTACCCGGGACAGGGGGCCGGGGAGCTGTTTTTT TRBV7-9 once TRBJ2-2 TRBD1
CASSLTGGLTYEQYF TGTGCCAGCAGCTTAACGGGAGGGCTGACCTACGAGCAGTACTTC TRBV7-3 - TRBJ2-7 TRBD2
CASSPRQSNQPQHF TGTGCCAGCAGCCCCAGACAGAGCAATCAGCCCCAGCATTTT TRBV7-9 - TRBJ1-5 -
CASSIGESPLHF TGTGCCAGTAGTATAGGGGAATCACCCCTCCACTTT TRBV19 - TRBJ1-6 -
CAWAGGMGGELFF TGTGCCTGGGCAGGGGGCATGGGCGGGGAGCTGTTTTTT TRBV30 once TRBJ2-2 TRBD1
CASSFPGMDYGYTF TGTGCCAGCAGCTTCCCGGGGATGGACTATGGCTACACCTTC TRBV5-6 - TRBJ1-2 -
CASSPGIAGVVYNEQFF TGTGCCAGCAGCCCCGGGATAGCGGGAGTAGTTTACAATGAGCAGTTCTTC TRBV11-2 - TRBJ2-1 TRBD2
CASFRVSSGSSYEQYF TGTGCCAGCTTTCGGGTGTCTAGCGGGAGCTCCTACGAGCAGTACTTC TRBV13 - TRBJ2-7 TRBD2
CATSTEATEQFF TGTGCCACCAGCACCGAGGCGACAGAGCAGTTCTTC TRBV15 once TRBJ2-1 -
CASSMGTGVNEQFF TGTGCCAGTAGTATGGGGACAGGGGTCAATGAGCAGTTCTTC TRBV19 - TRBJ2-1 TRBD1
CASSPQTGGGHQPQHF TGTGCCAGCAGCCCGCAAACAGGCGGGGGTCATCAGCCCCAGCATTTT TRBV7-6 - TRBJ1-5 -
CASSQDLFGTEAFF TGCGCCAGCAGCCAAGATTTGTTCGGCACTGAAGCTTTCTTT TRBV4-1 once TRBJ1-1 -
CASSFLPDSYNEQFF TGTGCCAGTAGTTTTCTCCCGGACAGCTACAATGAGCAGTTCTTC TRBV19 - TRBJ2-1 -
CSVVKAVYGYTF TGCAGCGTTGTCAAGGCCGTCTATGGCTACACCTTC TRBV29-1 - TRBJ1-2 -
CASSPPAGAVNEAFF TGTGCCAGCAGCCCCCCGGCAGGGGCCGTGAATGAAGCTTTCTTT TRBV13 - TRBJ1-1 -
CASTWTGYSYEQYF TGTGCCAGCACTTGGACAGGTTACTCCTACGAGCAGTACTTC TRBV2 - TRBJ2-7 TRBD1
CASSPWTGGIYGYTF TGTGCCAGCAGTCCGTGGACAGGGGGTATCTATGGCTACACCTTC TRBV28 - TRBJ1-2 TRBD1
CASSKTGTGFYEQYF TGTGCCAGCAGTAAAACCGGGACAGGGTTCTACGAGCAGTACTTC TRBV27 - TRBJ2-7 TRBD1
CSVDPLQETQYF TGCAGCGTTGATCCTCTTCAAGAGACCCAGTACTTC TRBV29-1 once TRBJ2-5 -